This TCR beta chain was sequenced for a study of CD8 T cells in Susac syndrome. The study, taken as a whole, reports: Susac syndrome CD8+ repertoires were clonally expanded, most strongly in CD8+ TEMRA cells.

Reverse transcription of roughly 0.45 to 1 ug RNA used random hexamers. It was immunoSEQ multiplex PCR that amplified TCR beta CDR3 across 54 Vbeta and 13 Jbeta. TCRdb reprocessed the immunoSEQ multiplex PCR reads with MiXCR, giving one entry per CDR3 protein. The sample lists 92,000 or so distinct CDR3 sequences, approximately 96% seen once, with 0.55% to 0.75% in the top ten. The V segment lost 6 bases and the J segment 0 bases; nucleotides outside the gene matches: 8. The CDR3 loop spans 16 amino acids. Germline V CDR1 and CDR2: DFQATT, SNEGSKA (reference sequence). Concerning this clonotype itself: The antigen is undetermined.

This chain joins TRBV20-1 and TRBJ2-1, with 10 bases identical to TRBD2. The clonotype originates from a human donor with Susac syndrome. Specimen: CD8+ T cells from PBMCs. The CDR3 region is CSALGLAGVSYNEQFF. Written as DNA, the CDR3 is TGCAGTGCCCTGGGGCTAGCGGGGGTCTCCTACAATGAGCAGTTCTTC.